The source of this T cell receptor beta chain is a study of shared clonotypes between healthy human individuals. Germline CDR1 MNHEY, CDR2 SVGAGI. V dropped 5 bases and J dropped 6; count of bases not matched to a gene: 3. The CDR3 is 13 amino acids. The protocol was immunoSEQ multiplex PCR, while the TCRdb copy is restricted to in-frame clones and leaves out a portion. This table holds some 2 million clones, about 94% found once. Terminally differentiated effector memory CD45RA+ cells were excluded by CCR7 positive selection of CD45RO-negative cells. This chain joins TRBV6-5 and TRBJ1-2; 10 nucleotides line up with TRBD1. Sequenced input: naive CD8+ T cells sorted from blood. The clonotype was recovered from a man younger than 30 in good health. CDR3 in DNA: TGTGCCAGCAGTACAGGACAGGGGGATGGCTACACCTTC. This gives the protein CASSTGQGDGYTF.